Sequencing of this T cell receptor beta chain was carried out in a study of blood T cells in healthy people across ages. Alongside a J-beta primer mix, a sample-barcoded 5' primer served in a second PCR lasting about 7 to 12 cycles. Individual samples furnished no less than 3 million CDR3-containing paired-end reads apiece. In TCRdb, the 5' RACE reads were re-called with MiXCR into one record per CDR3 protein. This table has about 560,000 distinct CDR3 sequences, roughly a quarter appearing once. Study outcomes and limitations: Long-lived donors exceeded aged donors in naive CD4+ cells and diversity. Estimated diversity, derived from one million T cells, was regarded as an underestimate. There was a strong correlation between TCR beta diversity and naive T cell percentage.

This clonotype was counted a few times. Its antigen is unknown. This sample also belongs to another study, concerning T cells of mothers and their children.

This receptor was taken from a boy younger than 10 in good health. Sequencing input: blood.

This CDR3 reads CASSQEKRLQETQYF. As DNA, the CDR3 is TGTGCCAGCAGCCAAGAAAAGCGGTTACAAGAGACCCAGTACTTC. The chain links TRBV14 to TRBJ2-5; a possible D gene is TRBD2 (5 bases). V gave up 0 bases and J gave up 2 bases, with 10 bases separating them. CDR1 SGHDN and CDR2 FVKESK come from the germline V gene. There are 15 residues in the CDR3.